These T cell receptor beta chains were read from a single sample in a study of OX40 agonist ivuxolimab in advanced cancers. The protocol was immunoSEQ multiplex PCR, while the TCRdb copy is restricted to in-frame clones and leaves out a portion. This table has over 70,000 clones, 70% to 90% appearing once. The source was CD4+ or CD8+ T cells sorted from blood, collected in a trial of the OX40 agonist ivuxolimab. All receptors derive from an adult with an advanced solid tumor such as melanoma, head and neck, liver or kidney cancer. The CDR3 runs from the conserved cysteine through the conserved F or W. The D gene is left open where the match is weak. Some rows have no size entry. The others give once, few or many, or a class for an expanded clone.

V: TRBV28
D: TRBD1
J: TRBJ1-5
size: -
DNA: TGTGCCAGCAGGGCCGGGACAGGGTGGGATCAGCCCCAGCATTTT
CDR3: CASRAGTGWDQPQHF

V: TRBV2
D: -
J: TRBJ1-5
size: many
DNA: TGTGCCAGCAGCCGTGACAGCTTCAATCAGCCCCAGCATTTT
CDR3: CASSRDSFNQPQHF

V: TRBV9
D: -
J: TRBJ2-2
size: -
DNA: TGTGCCAGCAGCGGGGACACCGGGGAGCTGTTTTTT
CDR3: CASSGDTGELFF

V: TRBV5-1
D: TRBD2
J: TRBJ2-1
size: -
DNA: TGCGCCAGCAGCGTTGGGGCTAGCGGGAGTTTGTGGTCCTACAATGAGCAGTTCTTC
CDR3: CASSVGASGSLWSYNEQFF

V: TRBV27
D: -
J: TRBJ1-1
size: -
DNA: TGTGCCAGCAGTTTATCACAGGGAAACACTGAAGCTTTCTTT
CDR3: CASSLSQGNTEAFF

V: TRBV4-2
D: TRBD1
J: TRBJ2-7
size: -
DNA: TGTGCCAGCAGCCGAACAGGGGTCGCTCTATCCTACGAGCAGTACTTC
CDR3: CASSRTGVALSYEQYF

V: TRBV5-1
D: -
J: TRBJ2-5
size: -
DNA: TGCGCCAGCAGCCTCTCTAAGGAGGAGACCCAGTACTTC
CDR3: CASSLSKEETQYF

V: TRBV5-5
D: -
J: TRBJ1-1
size: -
DNA: TGTGCCAGCAGCTCCCAGATGAACACTGAAGCTTTCTTT
CDR3: CASSSQMNTEAFF

V: TRBV6-5
D: TRBD2
J: TRBJ2-2
size: -
DNA: TGTGCCAGCAGTTACTCGGGACTAGCCTCCGGGGAGCTGTTTTTT
CDR3: CASSYSGLASGELFF

V: TRBV27
D: -
J: TRBJ2-7
size: -
DNA: TGTGCCAGCAGTTTATCAGGCGGCTCCTACGAGCAGTACTTC
CDR3: CASSLSGGSYEQYF

V: TRBV18
D: TRBD1
J: TRBJ2-7
size: -
DNA: TGTGCCAGCTCACCACAGGACAGGGGGCGCTACGAGCAGTACTTC
CDR3: CASSPQDRGRYEQYF

V: TRBV30
D: TRBD2
J: TRBJ2-1
size: -
DNA: TGTGCCTGGTCCAGCGGGACCTCCTACAATGAGCAGTTCTTC
CDR3: CAWSSGTSYNEQFF

V: TRBV6-5
D: -
J: TRBJ2-2
size: -
DNA: TGTGCCAGCAGTTACACCCCCCAGCCGGATACCGGGGAGCTGTTTTTT
CDR3: CASSYTPQPDTGELFF

V: TRBV9
D: TRBD1
J: TRBJ2-2
size: -
DNA: TGTGCCAGCAGCGTAGGAATCGAGAGGGGGCTAGGGACCGGGGAGCTGTTTTTT
CDR3: CASSVGIERGLGTGELFF

V: TRBV27
D: TRBD1
J: TRBJ2-1
size: -
DNA: TGTGCCAGCAGTCACCCCCGGGACAGGGGTATGGGTGAGCAGTTCTTC
CDR3: CASSHPRDRGMGEQFF

V: TRBV12-5
D: -
J: TRBJ2-1
size: -
DNA: TGTGCTAGTGGTTTAACAGGATCTTCCTACAATGAGCAGTTCTTC
CDR3: CASGLTGSSYNEQFF

V: TRBV28
D: -
J: TRBJ2-7
size: -
DNA: TGTGCCAGCAGTTTCGGACAAAATTCCTACGAGCAGTACTTC
CDR3: CASSFGQNSYEQYF

V: TRBV7-9
D: TRBD1
J: TRBJ1-1
size: -
DNA: TGTGCCAGCAGCTGGGGACAGGTCACTGAAGCTTTCTTT
CDR3: CASSWGQVTEAFF

V: TRBV11-3
D: TRBD2
J: TRBJ2-7
size: -
DNA: TGTGCCAGCAGCCCCCTCGGGAGGACCTCCTACGAGCAGTACTTC
CDR3: CASSPLGRTSYEQYF

V: TRBV6-1
D: -
J: TRBJ2-7
size: few
DNA: TGTGCCAGCAGGGTCCGGGACATAACCTACGAGCAGTACTTC
CDR3: CASRVRDITYEQYF

V: TRBV11-2
D: TRBD2
J: TRBJ2-7
size: -
DNA: TGTGCCAGCAGCCTAGCGGGAGTTAACTACGAGCAGTACTTC
CDR3: CASSLAGVNYEQYF

V: TRBV29-1
D: -
J: TRBJ1-4
size: -
DNA: TGCAGCGTTGCTGGCTGGGGGACTGGAGATGAAAAACTGTTTTTT
CDR3: CSVAGWGTGDEKLFF

V: TRBV6-1
D: -
J: TRBJ2-3
size: -
DNA: TGTGCCAGCAGTGAAAGGACCGCATCAGATACGCAGTATTTT
CDR3: CASSERTASDTQYF

V: TRBV6-5
D: -
J: TRBJ1-5
size: -
DNA: TGTGCCAGCAGTTACTCTCGGAATAGCAATCAGCCCCAGCATTTT
CDR3: CASSYSRNSNQPQHF

V: TRBV7-9
D: -
J: TRBJ2-5
size: -
DNA: TGTGCCAGCAGCCTAGGGACTGCCGGCACGGAGACCCAGTACTTC
CDR3: CASSLGTAGTETQYF

V: TRBV5-5
D: TRBD1
J: TRBJ1-4
size: -
DNA: TGTGCCAGCAGCTGGGGACAGGGGGCTTCTGAAAAACTGTTTTTT
CDR3: CASSWGQGASEKLFF

V: TRBV28
D: -
J: TRBJ2-7
size: -
DNA: TGTGCCAGCAGTTTGGCAGGGAGCTCCTACGAGCAGTACTTC
CDR3: CASSLAGSSYEQYF

V: TRBV15
D: -
J: TRBJ1-5
size: -
DNA: TGTGCCACCAGCAGAGGTAGCCTGCTGGGCGGCCCAAAGCCCCAGCATTTT
CDR3: CATSRGSLLGGPKPQHF

V: TRBV9
D: TRBD1
J: TRBJ1-2
size: -
DNA: TGTGCCAGCAGCGTAGTTTCACAGGGGGCCGATGGCTACACCTTC
CDR3: CASSVVSQGADGYTF

V: TRBV7-9
D: TRBD2
J: TRBJ2-4
size: once
DNA: TGTGCCAGCAGCCCGAGGTATGAGACTAGCGGAGAGAAAAACATTCAGTACTTC
CDR3: CASSPRYETSGEKNIQYF

V: TRBV5-6
D: -
J: TRBJ1-2
size: -
DNA: TGTGCCAGCAGCTTGGCCTCAGCCCATCGCCCTAACTATGGCTACACCTTC
CDR3: CASSLASAHRPNYGYTF

V: TRBV7-3
D: -
J: TRBJ2-5
size: -
DNA: TGTGCCAGCAGCTTACGGCCCCCCGTTTACCAAGAGACCCAGTACTTC
CDR3: CASSLRPPVYQETQYF

V: TRBV5-4
D: TRBD2
J: TRBJ2-5
size: -
DNA: TGTGCCAGCAGCTTGGCCGGCCAGGCCAGCGGGAAAGAGACCCAGTACTTC
CDR3: CASSLAGQASGKETQYF

V: TRBV28
D: TRBD1
J: TRBJ1-2
size: -
DNA: TGTGCCAGCAGTTCCGGACAGGTGCATGGCTACACCTTC
CDR3: CASSSGQVHGYTF

V: TRBV9
D: -
J: TRBJ2-3
size: -
DNA: TGTGCCAGCAGCGTAGAGGCGGGGGCGATTACAGATACGCAGTATTTT
CDR3: CASSVEAGAITDTQYF

V: TRBV19
D: -
J: TRBJ2-7
size: -
DNA: TGTGCCAGTACCCCGAGGGGTTCCTACGAGCAGTACTTC
CDR3: CASTPRGSYEQYF

V: TRBV28
D: TRBD2
J: TRBJ2-7
size: -
DNA: TGTGCCAGCTGGCCGGGAGGGACACCAAGCTCCTACGAGCAGTACTTC
CDR3: CASWPGGTPSSYEQYF

V: TRBV27
D: -
J: TRBJ2-6
size: once
DNA: TGTGCCAGCAGTCCCTATAATACTGGGGCCAACGTCCTGACTTTC
CDR3: CASSPYNTGANVLTF

V: TRBV10-1
D: -
J: TRBJ2-7
size: few
DNA: TGCGCCAGCAGTGAGTTCTCCTACGAGCAGTACTTC
CDR3: CASSEFSYEQYF

V: TRBV27
D: -
J: TRBJ2-3
size: -
DNA: TGTGCCAGCATTGGGGCAGATACGCAGTATTTT
CDR3: CASIGADTQYF

V: TRBV28
D: -
J: TRBJ2-7
size: once
DNA: TGTGCCAGCAGTTTATCACGTACACTGCCCTTGATCGAGCAGTACTTC
CDR3: CASSLSRTLPLIEQYF

V: TRBV5-1
D: TRBD1
J: TRBJ1-4
size: -
DNA: TGCGCCAGCAGCTTCTTACAGGGGGTGGGTGAAAAACTGTTTTTT
CDR3: CASSFLQGVGEKLFF

V: TRBV6-6
D: TRBD1
J: TRBJ1-5
size: -
DNA: TGTGCCAGCAGTTCTACGGACAGGGGTGGCAATCAGCCCCAGCATTTT
CDR3: CASSSTDRGGNQPQHF

V: TRBV5-1
D: -
J: TRBJ2-2
size: few
DNA: TGCGCCAGCAGCTTGGAGGCCAGACTGAACACCGGGGAGCTGTTTTTT
CDR3: CASSLEARLNTGELFF

V: TRBV9
D: -
J: TRBJ2-2
size: -
DNA: TGTGCCAGCAGCGTAGCTCTTCTAACTAGCACCGGGGAGCTGTTTTTT
CDR3: CASSVALLTSTGELFF

V: TRBV7-9
D: -
J: TRBJ2-3
size: -
DNA: TGTGCCAGCAGCCGAGGGGCGGGCACAGATACGCAGTATTTT
CDR3: CASSRGAGTDTQYF

V: TRBV6-6
D: TRBD2
J: TRBJ2-1
size: -
DNA: TGTGCCAGCAGTTCGACTAGCGGGATCGGTGGTGAGCAGTTCTTC
CDR3: CASSSTSGIGGEQFF

V: TRBV30
D: TRBD1
J: TRBJ2-7
size: -
DNA: TGTGCCTGGAGTTCCACAGGGGGCGGCGAGCAGTACTTC
CDR3: CAWSSTGGGEQYF

V: TRBV5-4
D: -
J: TRBJ1-4
size: -
DNA: TGTGCCAGCAGCTTGGAACAGGGTGAAGAAAAACTGTTTTTT
CDR3: CASSLEQGEEKLFF

V: TRBV2
D: -
J: TRBJ2-7
size: -
DNA: TGTGCCAGCACCCTCCCGGGGGACCCCTACGAGCAGTACTTC
CDR3: CASTLPGDPYEQYF

V: TRBV30
D: -
J: TRBJ1-2
size: -
DNA: TGTGCCTGGGGAGGCGAATACTCTGGCTACACCTTC
CDR3: CAWGGEYSGYTF

V: TRBV11-2
D: -
J: TRBJ2-3
size: -
DNA: TGTGCCAGCAGCTCGGAGAGCACAGATACGCAGTATTTT
CDR3: CASSSESTDTQYF

V: TRBV10-3
D: TRBD2
J: TRBJ2-2
size: -
DNA: TGTGCCATCAGTGAGAGGGCTAGCGGGAACACCGGGGAGCTGTTTTTT
CDR3: CAISERASGNTGELFF

V: TRBV5-1
D: TRBD2
J: TRBJ2-7
size: -
DNA: TGCGCCAGCAGCCCCCGGACTAGCGGGAGCTACGAGCAGTACTTC
CDR3: CASSPRTSGSYEQYF

V: TRBV29-1
D: TRBD1
J: TRBJ1-2
size: -
DNA: TGCAGCGTTGACTACGGAGGACAGGACTATGGCTACACCTTC
CDR3: CSVDYGGQDYGYTF

V: TRBV5-1
D: -
J: TRBJ2-7
size: once
DNA: TGCGCCAGCAGACCGGCGGGGCCCAATTCCTACGAGCAGTACTTC
CDR3: CASRPAGPNSYEQYF

V: TRBV21-1
D: -
J: TRBJ2-5
size: -
DNA: TGTGCCAGCAGCCCCCTGACTAGCGATGAGACCCAGTACTTC
CDR3: CASSPLTSDETQYF